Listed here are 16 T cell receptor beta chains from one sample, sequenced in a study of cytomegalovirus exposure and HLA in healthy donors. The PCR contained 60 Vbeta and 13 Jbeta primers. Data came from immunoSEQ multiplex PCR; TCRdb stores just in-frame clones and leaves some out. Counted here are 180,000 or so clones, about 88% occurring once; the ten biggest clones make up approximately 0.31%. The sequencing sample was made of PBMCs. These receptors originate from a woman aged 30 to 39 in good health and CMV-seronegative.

CDR3 in DNA: TGTGCCAGCAGCCAGGGGGAGGGGCGGGGGCCTTACAATGAGCAGTTCTTC. Translating it yields CASSQGEGRGPYNEQFF. This chain joins TRBV4-2 and TRBJ2-1, with a possible D match to TRBD2 (7 bases). V shed 3 bases and J shed 4 bases, with 19 bases lying between them. CDR3 length equals 17 residues. CDR1 is LGHNA and CDR2 is YNFKEQ in the germline V gene.

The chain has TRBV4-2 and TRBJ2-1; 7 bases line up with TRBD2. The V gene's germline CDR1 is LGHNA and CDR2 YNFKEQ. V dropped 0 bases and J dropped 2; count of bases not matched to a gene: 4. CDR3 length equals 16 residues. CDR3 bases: TGTGCCAGCAGCCAAGAAGGAGCGGGAACCTACAATGAGCAGTTCTTC. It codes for CASSQEGAGTYNEQFF.

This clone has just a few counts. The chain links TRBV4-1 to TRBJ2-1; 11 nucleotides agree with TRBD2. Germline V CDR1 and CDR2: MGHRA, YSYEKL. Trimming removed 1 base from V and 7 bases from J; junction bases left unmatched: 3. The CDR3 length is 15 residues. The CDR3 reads CASSQGLAGFNEQFF. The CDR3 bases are TGCGCCAGCAGCCAAGGACTAGCGGGGTTTAATGAGCAGTTCTTC.

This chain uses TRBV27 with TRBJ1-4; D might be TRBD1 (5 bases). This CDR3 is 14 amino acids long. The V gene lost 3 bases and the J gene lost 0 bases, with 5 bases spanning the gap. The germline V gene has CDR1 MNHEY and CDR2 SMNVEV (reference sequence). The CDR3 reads CASSLTATNEKLFF. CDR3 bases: TGTGCCAGCAGTTTGACAGCAACTAATGAAAAACTGTTTTTT.

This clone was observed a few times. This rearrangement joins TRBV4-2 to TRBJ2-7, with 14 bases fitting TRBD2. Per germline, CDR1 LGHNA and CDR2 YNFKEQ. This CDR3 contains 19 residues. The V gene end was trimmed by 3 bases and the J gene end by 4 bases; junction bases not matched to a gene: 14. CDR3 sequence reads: CASSHANPGTSGRGYEQYF. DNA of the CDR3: TGTGCCAGCAGCCACGCTAACCCCGGGACTAGCGGGAGAGGGTACGAGCAGTACTTC.

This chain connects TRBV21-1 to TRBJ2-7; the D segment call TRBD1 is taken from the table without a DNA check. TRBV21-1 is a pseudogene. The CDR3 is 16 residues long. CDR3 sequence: CASSKARPFVSVEQYF. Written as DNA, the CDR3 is TGTGCCAGCAGCAAAGCCAGGCCTTTCGTATCGGTGGAGCAGTACTTC.

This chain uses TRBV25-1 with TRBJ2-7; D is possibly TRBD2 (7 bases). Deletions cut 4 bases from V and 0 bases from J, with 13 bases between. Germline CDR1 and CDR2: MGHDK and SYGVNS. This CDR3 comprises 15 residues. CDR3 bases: TGTGCCAGCAGTGGGGGGCGGGGGTTCTCCTACGAGCAGTACTTC. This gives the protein CASSGGRGFSYEQYF.

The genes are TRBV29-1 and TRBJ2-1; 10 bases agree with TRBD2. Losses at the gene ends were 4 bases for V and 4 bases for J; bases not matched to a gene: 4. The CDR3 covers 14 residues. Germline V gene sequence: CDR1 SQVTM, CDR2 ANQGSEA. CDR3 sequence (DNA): TGCAGCGTTGGGGTAGCGGGGGGATACAATGAGCAGTTCTTC. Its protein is CSVGVAGGYNEQFF.

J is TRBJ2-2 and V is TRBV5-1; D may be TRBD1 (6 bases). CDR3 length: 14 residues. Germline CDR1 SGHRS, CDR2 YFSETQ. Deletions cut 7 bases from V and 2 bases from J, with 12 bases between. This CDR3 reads CASSRDTNTGELFF. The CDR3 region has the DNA TGCGCCAGCTCAAGGGACACCAACACCGGGGAGCTGTTTTTT. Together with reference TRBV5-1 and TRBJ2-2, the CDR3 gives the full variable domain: KAGVTQTPRYLIKTRGQQVTLSCSPISGHRSVSWYQQTPGQGLQFLFEYFSETQRNKGNFPGRFSGRQFSNSRSEMNVSTLELGDSALYLCASSRDTNTGELFFGEGSRLTVL.

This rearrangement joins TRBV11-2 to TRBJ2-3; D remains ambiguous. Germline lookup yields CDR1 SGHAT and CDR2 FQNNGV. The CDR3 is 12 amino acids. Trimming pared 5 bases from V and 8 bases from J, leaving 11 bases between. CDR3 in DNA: TGTGCCAGCAGCCCCACCACGGGTACGCAGTATTTT. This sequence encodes CASSPTTGTQYF.

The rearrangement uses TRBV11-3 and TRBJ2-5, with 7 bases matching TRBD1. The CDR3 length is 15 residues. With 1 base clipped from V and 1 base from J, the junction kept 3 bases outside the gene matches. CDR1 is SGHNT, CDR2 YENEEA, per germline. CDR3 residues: CASSLGAGGQETQYF. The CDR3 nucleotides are TGTGCCAGCAGCTTAGGGGCAGGGGGCCAAGAGACCCAGTACTTC.

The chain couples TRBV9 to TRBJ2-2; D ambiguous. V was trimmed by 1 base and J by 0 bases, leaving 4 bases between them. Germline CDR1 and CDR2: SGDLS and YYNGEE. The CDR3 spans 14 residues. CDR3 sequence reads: CASSVNTNTGELFF. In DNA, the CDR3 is TGTGCCAGCAGCGTAAACACGAACACCGGGGAGCTGTTTTTT.

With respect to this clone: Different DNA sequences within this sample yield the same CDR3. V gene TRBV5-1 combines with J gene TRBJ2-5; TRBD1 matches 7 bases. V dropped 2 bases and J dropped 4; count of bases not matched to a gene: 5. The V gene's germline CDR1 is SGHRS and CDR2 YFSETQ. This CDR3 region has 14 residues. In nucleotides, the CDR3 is TGCGCCAGCAGCTTAGACAGGGCAGGAGAGACCCAGTACTTC. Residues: CASSLDRAGETQYF.

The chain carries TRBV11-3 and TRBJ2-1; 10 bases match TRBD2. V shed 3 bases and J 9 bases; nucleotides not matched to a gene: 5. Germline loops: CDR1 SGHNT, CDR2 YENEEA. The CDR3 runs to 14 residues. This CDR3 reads CASSLRTSGSEQFF. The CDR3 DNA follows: TGTGCCAGCAGCTTGCGGACTAGCGGATCTGAGCAGTTCTTC.

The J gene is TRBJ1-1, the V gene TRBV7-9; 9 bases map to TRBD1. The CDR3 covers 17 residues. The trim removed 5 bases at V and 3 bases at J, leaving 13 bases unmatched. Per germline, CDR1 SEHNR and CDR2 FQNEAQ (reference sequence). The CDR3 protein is CASSTTRDRAWDTEAFF. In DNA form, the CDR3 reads TGTGCCAGCAGCACAACCCGGGACAGGGCTTGGGACACTGAAGCTTTCTTT. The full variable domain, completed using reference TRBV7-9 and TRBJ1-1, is DTGVSQNPRHKITKRGQNVTFRCDPISEHNRLYWYRQTLGQGPEFLTYFQNEAQLEKSRLLSDRFSAERPKGSFSTLEIQRTEQGDSAMYLCASSTTRDRAWDTEAFFGQGTRLTVV.

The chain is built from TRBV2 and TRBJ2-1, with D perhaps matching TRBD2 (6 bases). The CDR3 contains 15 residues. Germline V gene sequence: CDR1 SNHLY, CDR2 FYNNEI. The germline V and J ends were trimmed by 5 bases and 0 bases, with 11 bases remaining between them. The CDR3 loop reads CASSLAESSYNEQFF. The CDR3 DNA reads TGTGCCAGCAGTTTAGCGGAAAGCTCCTACAATGAGCAGTTCTTC.